This entry concerns a single T cell receptor (beta chain). Its target is unknown. Likely a read error: the CDR3 ends without its conserved phenylalanine or tryptophan. The CDR3 extends over 13 amino acids. Germline CDR1 reads SGHTA; CDR2 reads FQGNSA. Trimming cost V 8 bases and J 4 bases, with 15 bases left between them. A sample-barcoded 5' primer and a J-beta primer mix were used in a second PCR of roughly 7 to 11 cycles. TCRdb fed the 5' RACE reads into MiXCR, producing one record per CDR3 protein. The sample holds about 1.6 million distinct CDR3 sequences, around 36% seen once. This specimen belongs to a study of blood T cells in healthy people across ages. Whole-study findings and limits: With naive T cell percentage, TCR beta diversity showed a strong correlation.

The TCR comes from a woman in her 30s in good health. The sample comprised blood. The rearrangement uses TRBV7-2 and TRBJ2-7; a weak D match, TRBD2 (6 bases). The CDR3, as DNA: TGTGCCAGCGGGGGGTACCCTTGGTACGAGCAGTACTTA. It is translated as CASGGYPWYEQYL.